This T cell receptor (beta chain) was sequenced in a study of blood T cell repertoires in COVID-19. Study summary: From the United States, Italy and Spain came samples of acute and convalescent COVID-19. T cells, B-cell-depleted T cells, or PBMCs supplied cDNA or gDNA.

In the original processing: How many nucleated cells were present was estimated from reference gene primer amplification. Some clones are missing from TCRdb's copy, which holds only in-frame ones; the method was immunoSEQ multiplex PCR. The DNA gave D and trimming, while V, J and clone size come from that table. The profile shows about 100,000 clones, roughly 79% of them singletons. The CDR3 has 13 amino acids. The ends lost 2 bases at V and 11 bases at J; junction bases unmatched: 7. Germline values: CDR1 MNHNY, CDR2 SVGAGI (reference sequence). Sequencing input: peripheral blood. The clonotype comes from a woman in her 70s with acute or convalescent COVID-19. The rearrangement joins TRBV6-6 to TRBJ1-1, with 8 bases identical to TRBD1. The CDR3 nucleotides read TGTGCCAGCAGTTACGACTACAGGGGGGCGGCTTTCTTT. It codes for CASSYDYRGAAFF.